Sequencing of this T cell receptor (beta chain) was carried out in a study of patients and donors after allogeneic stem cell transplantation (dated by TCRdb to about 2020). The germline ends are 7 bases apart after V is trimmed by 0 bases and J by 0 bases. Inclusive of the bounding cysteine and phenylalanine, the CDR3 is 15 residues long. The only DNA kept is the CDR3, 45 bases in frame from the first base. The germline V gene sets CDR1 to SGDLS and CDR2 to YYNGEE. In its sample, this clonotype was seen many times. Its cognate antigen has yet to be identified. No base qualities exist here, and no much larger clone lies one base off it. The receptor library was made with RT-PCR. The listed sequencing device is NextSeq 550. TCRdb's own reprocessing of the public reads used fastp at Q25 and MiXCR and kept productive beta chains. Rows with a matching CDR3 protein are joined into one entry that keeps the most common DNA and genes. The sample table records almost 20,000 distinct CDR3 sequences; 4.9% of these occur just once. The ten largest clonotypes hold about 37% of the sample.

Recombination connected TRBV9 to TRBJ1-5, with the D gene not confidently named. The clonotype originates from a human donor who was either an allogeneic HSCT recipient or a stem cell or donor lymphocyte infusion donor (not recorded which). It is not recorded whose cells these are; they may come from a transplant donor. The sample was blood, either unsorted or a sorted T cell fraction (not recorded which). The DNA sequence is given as TGTGCCAGCAGCGTAGGGGCCGATAGCAATCAGCCCCAGCATTTT. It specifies CASSVGADSNQPQHF. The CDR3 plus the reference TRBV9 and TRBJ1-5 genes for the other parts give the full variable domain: DSGVTQTPKHLITATGQRVTLRCSPRSGDLSVYWYQQSLDQGLQFLIQYYNGEERAKGNILERFSAQQFPDLHSELNLSSLELGDSALYFCASSVGADSNQPQHFGDGTRLSIL.